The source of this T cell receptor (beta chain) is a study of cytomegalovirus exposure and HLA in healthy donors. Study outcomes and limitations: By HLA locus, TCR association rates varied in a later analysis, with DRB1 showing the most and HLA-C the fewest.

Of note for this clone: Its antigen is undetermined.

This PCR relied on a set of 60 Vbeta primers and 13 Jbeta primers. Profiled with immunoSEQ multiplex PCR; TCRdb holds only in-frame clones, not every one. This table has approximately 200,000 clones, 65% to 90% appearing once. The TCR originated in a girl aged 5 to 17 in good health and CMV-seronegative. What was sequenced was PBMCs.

The CDR3 reads CASSEATTYGYTF. In DNA form, the CDR3 reads TGTGCCAGCAGTGAAGCAACTACCTATGGCTACACCTTC. This chain connects TRBV2 to TRBJ1-2; D is ambiguous. CDR3 length: 13 residues. V was trimmed by 0 bases and J by 4 bases, leaving 6 bases between them. CDR1 and CDR2 (germline): SNHLY, FYNNEI.